These T cell receptor beta chains were read from a single sample in a study of vaccination and CD4 T cells after COVID-19. Their cognate antigens are unknown. TCRdb reanalysed the PCR reads using MiXCR and keeps one entry per CDR3 protein. The table has 12,000 or so distinct CDR3 sequences, 50% seen once. Sequenced sample: CD4+ T cells from blood, cultured in vitro. The source of these receptors is a human donor who had recovered from COVID-19. The CDR3 runs from the conserved cysteine through the conserved F or W. A D gene is named only where the DNA matches it firmly. Only part of the rows carry a size: once, few, many, or a class if the clone is expanded.

V	D	J	size	CDR3	DNA
TRBV27	TRBD2	TRBJ2-1	.	CASSRTSGFPLVRTIDNEQFF	TGTGCCAGCAGTAGGACTAGCGGGTTCCCCCTAGTTCGCACTATTGACAATGAGCAGTTCTTC
TRBV29-1	.	TRBJ2-7	once	CSVEFGSGWSEQYF	TGCAGCGTTGAATTTGGCAGCGGGTGGAGTGAGCAGTACTTC
TRBV7-9	.	TRBJ2-7	.	CASSLGVEQYF	TGTGCCAGCAGCTTAGGGGTCGAGCAGTACTTC
TRBV5-4	.	TRBJ2-7	.	CASSSRAGSTEQYF	TGTGCCAGCAGCTCCCGCGCCGGGAGTACCGAGCAGTACTTC
TRBV7-3	TRBD2	TRBJ2-1	.	CASSQLAGALANEQFF	TGTGCCAGCAGCCAATTAGCGGGAGCCCTCGCGAATGAGCAGTTCTTC
TRBV6-5	.	TRBJ1-5	few	CASSDSVRGRLSNQPQHF	TGTGCCAGCAGTGACTCGGTGCGCGGCCGACTTAGCAATCAGCCCCAGCATTTT
TRBV28	.	TRBJ2-7	.	CASSLVSSYEQYF	TGTGCCAGCAGCCTCGTGAGCTCCTACGAGCAGTACTTC
TRBV20-1	.	TRBJ2-5	.	CSASVPGRLQETQYF	TGCAGTGCTAGCGTACCGGGACGCTTACAAGAGACCCAGTACTTC
TRBV4-1	.	TRBJ1-1	.	CASSHPGSPVTEAFF	TGCGCCAGCAGCCATCCTGGCAGCCCGGTCACTGAAGCTTTCTTT
TRBV5-6	.	TRBJ2-4	.	CASSLGHTAKNIQYF	TGTGCCAGCAGCTTAGGGCACACAGCCAAAAACATTCAGTACTTC
TRBV20-1	TRBD1	TRBJ1-1	.	CSARDPRQGNTEAFF	TGCAGTGCTAGAGACCCGCGACAGGGCAACACTGAAGCTTTCTTT
TRBV7-9	TRBD2	TRBJ2-7	.	CASSLDAGAFYEQYF	TGTGCCAGCAGCTTGGATGCGGGAGCATTCTACGAGCAGTACTTC
TRBV20-1	TRBD1	TRBJ1-2	.	CSAIPGTGYGYTF	TGCAGTGCTATACCCGGGACAGGCTATGGCTACACCTTC
TRBV19	.	TRBJ1-5	few	CASIDGGGTRQPQHF	TGTGCCAGTATCGATGGGGGGGGCACTCGTCAGCCCCAGCATTTT
TRBV20-1	.	TRBJ2-1	.	CSAIRLAKFDEQFF	TGCAGTGCTATCCGATTAGCGAAATTCGATGAGCAGTTCTTC
TRBV6-4	TRBD1	TRBJ2-1	.	CASSLNRGVNEQFF	TGTGCCAGCAGTTTAAACAGGGGAGTCAATGAGCAGTTCTTC
TRBV11-3	TRBD1	TRBJ2-7	few	CASSVGGKTYEQYF	TGTGCCAGCAGCGTAGGGGGCAAGACCTACGAGCAGTACTTC